The 29 T cell receptor beta chains reported below all come from one sample, sequenced in a study of post-analysis software for immune sequencing data. Study-level findings and limits: There were roughly 5 TRBV segments more frequent in patients than controls, and TRBV5-6, TRBV5-1 and TRBV20-1 were among them.

For these receptors, no antigen is known. The authors incorporated unique molecular identifiers into the TCR beta cDNA libraries. TCRdb re-called the PCR reads with MiXCR, one entry per CDR3 protein. The sample lists around 500,000 distinct CDR3 sequences; roughly 34% were seen once. Sample: blood. Receptor source: a girl younger than 18 with multiple sclerosis.

In this sample, this clonotype turned up a few times. The CDR3 loop reads CASTGGGQRFSPLHF. Here the CDR3 DNA reads TGTGCCAGCACTGGGGGGGGACAGCGTTTTTCACCCCTCCACTTT. The chain couples TRBV28 to TRBJ1-6, with TRBD1 matching over 7 bases. The CDR3 runs 15 residues. The V gene's germline CDR1 is MDHEN and CDR2 SYDVKM. The trim removed 7 bases at V and 9 bases at J, leaving 12 bases unmatched.

In this sample, this clonotype turned up a few times. The chain couples TRBV20-1 to TRBJ2-3, with 8 bases that match TRBD2. There are 16 residues in the CDR3. Per the germline V gene, CDR1 is DFQATT and CDR2 is SNEGSKA (reference sequence). For the CDR3, the DNA is TGCGCCCTAAGCTGGGGACTAGTTGGGAGCACAGATACGCAGTATTTT. Amino acids: CALSWGLVGSTDTQYF.

This clonotype has at least ten counts. The V gene is TRBV6-2 or TRBV6-3, the J gene TRBJ1-1, with TRBD1 matching 11 bases. This CDR3 region has 16 residues. V was pared by 2 bases and J by 4 bases, with 6 bases of the junction left unmatched. CDR1 and CDR2 (germline): MNHEY, SVGEGT. The CDR3 DNA sequence: TGTGCCAGCAGTTACAGCCGGACAGGGGGCGGCACTGAAGCTTTCTTT. This sequence encodes CASSYSRTGGGTEAFF.

This clonotype was seen only a few times. The CDR3, as DNA: TGTGCCAGCAGCTTAGGACCAAAAGATACGCAGTATTTT. This sequence encodes CASSLGPKDTQYF. The rearrangement joins TRBV11-2 to TRBJ2-3; no reliable D call. The V end lost 1 base, the J end lost 5 bases, and 7 bases lay between the germline ends. The CDR3 contains 13 residues. CDR1 SGHAT and CDR2 FQNNGV come from the germline V gene.

This clonotype was detected a few times. The chain is built from TRBV4-1 and TRBJ1-1; D unresolved. The V and J ends lost 5 bases and 5 bases respectively, with 21 bases between them. Germline V CDR1 and CDR2: MGHRA, YSYEKL. The CDR3 sequence is 16 residues long. The CDR3 loop reads CASSYFVGRQKTEAFF. The CDR3 nucleotides read TGCGCCAGCAGCTACTTTGTCGGACGGCAAAAAACTGAAGCTTTCTTT.

This clonotype was picked up many times. This chain uses TRBV29-1 with TRBJ2-7; D not certain. In germline, CDR1 is SQVTM, CDR2 ANQGSEA. Deletions cut 5 bases from V and 3 bases from J, with 8 bases between. This CDR3 has 11 residues. The CDR3 DNA sequence: TGCAGCGTTATTGAACTCTACGAGCAGTACTTC. This encodes CSVIELYEQYF.

The chain links TRBV6-5 to TRBJ2-7, with 7 bases matching TRBD2. Germline assignment: CDR1 MNHEY and CDR2 SVGAGI. The CDR3 spans 15 residues. V lost 0 bases and J lost 7; bases outside the gene matches: 9. The CDR3 DNA reads as TGTGCCAGCAGTTACTCACTAGCGCCCTACAATGAGCAGTACTTC. It is translated as CASSYSLAPYNEQYF.

This clonotype was seen repeatedly, ten times or more. This chain links TRBV5-6 with TRBJ2-1; D possibly corresponds to TRBD2 (5 bases). CDR3 size: 18 residues. Trimming took 0 bases from V and 6 from J, leaving 22 bases between them. The V gene's germline CDR1 is SGHDT and CDR2 YYEEEE. The CDR3 DNA reads as TGTGCCAGCAGCTTGGGATACTTCGGGATTCAACGGACCAATGAGCAGTTCTTC. It specifies CASSLGYFGIQRTNEQFF.

This rearrangement joins TRBV20-1 to TRBJ2-7, with TRBD2 as a possible D gene (5 bases). The J call could be wrong; TRBJ2-4 is a better fit for the DNA end. Looked up from germline, CDR1 is DFQATT and CDR2 is SNEGSKA (reference sequence). This CDR3 region has 14 residues. CDR3 in DNA: TGCAGTCCGTCACGGGGTGGGCTCAGAAACATTCAGTACTTC. This gives the protein CSPSRGGLRNIQYF.

This chain links TRBV20-1 with TRBJ1-5, with TRBD1 matching 9 bases. V dropped 1 base and J dropped 8; count of bases not matched to a gene: 9. There are 15 residues in the CDR3. CDR1 and CDR2 (germline): DFQATT, SNEGSKA (reference sequence). The CDR3 loop is CSARGTGASWEPQHF. In DNA, the CDR3 is TGCAGTGCTAGAGGGACAGGGGCCTCCTGGGAGCCCCAGCATTTT.

The chain carries TRBV20-1 and TRBJ1-1; D is ambiguous. Trimming removed 3 bases at V and 1 base at J, with 9 bases between. CDR3 length: 13 residues. The germline CDR1 and CDR2 sequences are DFQATT and SNEGSKA (reference sequence). Here the CDR3 reads CSASKTTNTEAFF. CDR3 sequence (DNA): TGCAGTGCTAGTAAGACAACGAACACTGAAGCTTTCTTT.

This clonotype was observed a few times. V is TRBV18 and J is TRBJ2-1, with D maybe TRBD2 (5 bases). Trimming took off 8 bases at V and 0 bases at J, with 14 bases between the two ends. CDR3 length: 15 amino acids. Germline CDR1 and CDR2: KGHSH and LQKENI. The CDR3 DNA reads TGTGCCAGCCCGGCGGGCGGAAGCTCCTACAATGAGCAGTTCTTC. Translation: CASPAGGSSYNEQFF.

The chain carries TRBV4-1 and TRBJ2-1; D uncertain. V lost 3 bases and J lost 13, with 16 bases in between. The CDR3 length is 13 residues. Germline CDR1 MGHRA, CDR2 YSYEKL. The CDR3 reads CASSHDLEETQFF. The CDR3 DNA reads as TGCGCCAGCAGCCATGATCTAGAAGAGACCCAGTTCTTC.

The chain couples TRBV20-1 to TRBJ1-1, with 8 bases lining up with TRBD1. Germline-derived CDR1 and CDR2 are DFQATT and SNEGSKA (reference sequence). This CDR3 contains 13 residues. J was trimmed by 10 bases and V by 6 bases; bases with no gene match: 13. The CDR3 loop is CSAPGRTGKVAFF. CDR3 DNA sequence: TGCAGTGCGCCCGGTCGGACAGGGAAAGTAGCTTTCTTT.

V usage is TRBV7-9 and J usage is TRBJ2-3; D uncertain. Germline loops: CDR1 SEHNR, CDR2 FQNEAQ (reference sequence). V was shortened by 8 bases and J by 0 bases, with 12 bases between the two germline ends. The CDR3 extends over 14 amino acids. CDR3 nucleotides: TGTGCCAGCCTACAGACACCTAGCACAGATACGCAGTATTTT. Translating gives CASLQTPSTDTQYF.

CDR3: CASSLEAGTGIGYGYTF. CDR3 coding DNA: TGCGCCAGCAGCTTGGAAGCCGGGACAGGGATTGGGTATGGCTACACCTTC. The chain has TRBV5-1 and TRBJ1-2, with 9 bases that match TRBD1. Germline V gene lookup returns CDR1 SGHRS and CDR2 YFSETQ. This CDR3 spans 17 amino acids. V was pared by 0 bases and J by 5 bases, with 11 bases of the junction left unmatched.

A remark on this clonotype: A much larger clone differs from this one at a single base, so this may be a read error. V and J are TRBV20-1 and TRBJ2-7, with 7 bases aligning to TRBD1. Matching the DNA end better, TRBJ2-5 makes the J call doubtful. CDR1 is DFQATT, CDR2 SNEGSKA, per germline (reference sequence). CDR3 size: 14 residues. CDR3 in amino acids: CSARKGAEDETQYF. As DNA, the CDR3 is TGCAGTGCTAGAAAGGGGGCAGAGGATGAGACCCAGTACTTC.

The CDR3 sequence is CASSSQPYNQPQHF. CDR3 in DNA: TGTGCCAGCAGCTCCCAACCATACAATCAGCCCCAGCATTTT. J is TRBJ1-5 and V is TRBV7-6; D gene ambiguous. The V gene's germline CDR1 is SGHVS and CDR2 FNYEAQ. The CDR3 is 14 amino acids. Between the trimmed V and J ends, which lost 4 bases and 3 bases, there was a span of 10 bases. Based on the CDR3 plus reference TRBV7-6 and TRBJ1-5, the full variable domain is GAGVSQSPRYKVTKRGQDVALRCDPISGHVSLYWYRQALGQGPEFLTYFNYEAQQDKSGLPNDRFSAERPEGSISTLTIQRTEQRDSAMYRCASSSQPYNQPQHFGDGTRLSIL.

The chain uses TRBV6-1 and TRBJ1-2; D not resolved. Trimming removed 3 bases at V and 0 bases at J, with 11 bases between. Germline V gives CDR1 MNHNS, CDR2 SASEGT. The CDR3 extends over 15 amino acids. CDR3 sequence: CASSEPWWSNYGYTF. The CDR3 DNA is TGTGCCAGCAGTGAGCCCTGGTGGTCTAACTATGGCTACACCTTC.

V and J are TRBV29-1 and TRBJ2-1; no clear D. The J call may be mistaken, given a closer DNA end match to TRBJ2-7. Germline CDR1 is SQVTM and CDR2 is ANQGSEA. The CDR3 runs to 11 residues. CDR3 sequence: CSESSYNEQYF. The CDR3, as DNA: TGCAGCGAAAGCTCCTACAATGAGCAGTACTTC.

The rearrangement links TRBV12-3 or TRBV12-4 to TRBJ2-3, with D perhaps matching TRBD2 (6 bases). V was pared by 4 bases and J by 0 bases, with 17 bases between. This CDR3 is 17 amino acids long. This CDR3 is CASSSPLGGTSTDTQYF. CDR3 coding DNA: TGTGCCAGCAGTTCTCCGTTAGGAGGGACTAGCACAGATACGCAGTATTTT.

This clonotype was seen many times. V and J are TRBV7-9 and TRBJ2-1; possible D gene TRBD2, 6 bases. The CDR3 totals 16 residues. Germline CDR1 and CDR2: SEHNR and FQNEAQ (reference sequence). V dropped 7 bases and J dropped 1 base, with 17 bases sitting between them. The CDR3 protein is CASIPPGTGSYNEQFF. CDR3 DNA: TGTGCCAGCATCCCTCCCGGGACTGGATCCTACAATGAGCAGTTCTTC.

In this sample, this clonotype turned up a few times. The gene calls are TRBV7-9 and TRBJ2-1; 8 nucleotides align to TRBD1. Trimming took 5 bases from V and 9 from J; bases not matched to a gene: 9. Per germline, CDR1 SEHNR and CDR2 FQNEAQ (reference sequence). The CDR3 length is 14 residues. The CDR3 spells CASSLGPGGGEQFF. The CDR3 coding sequence is TGTGCCAGCAGCCTGGGGCCAGGGGGCGGTGAGCAGTTCTTC.

The chain has TRBV20-1 and TRBJ2-7; D is uncertain. Germline V lookup: CDR1 DFQATT, CDR2 SNEGSKA (reference sequence). The germline V and J ends were trimmed by 8 bases and 0 bases, with 20 bases remaining between them. This CDR3 region has 15 residues. In nucleotides, the CDR3 is TGCAGTTCCGGCCCAGATGCCTGGGGCTCCTACGAGCAGTACTTC. Amino acids: CSSGPDAWGSYEQYF.

The chain links TRBV20-1 to TRBJ2-1; 12 nucleotides line up with TRBD2. Judging by the DNA end, TRBJ2-7 fits better; the J call may be wrong. The CDR3 totals 15 residues. In germline, CDR1 is DFQATT, CDR2 SNEGSKA (reference sequence). The CDR3 DNA reads as TGCAGTGCTGTTGGAGGGGGACTAGCGGGCAATGAGCAGTACTTC. Its protein product is CSAVGGGLAGNEQYF.

Turning to this clonotype: One junction end does not reproduce the germline sequence, and a read error may be involved. This chain uses TRBV2 with TRBJ1-1; D not resolved. CDR3 length: 13 amino acids. From germline, CDR1 is SNHLY and CDR2 FYNNEI. For the CDR3, the DNA is TGTGCCAGCAGTGAACGTCCGGGCACTAAAGCTTTCTTT. Residues: CASSERPGTKAFF.

This chain connects TRBV27 to TRBJ2-1; D gene uncertain. The V end lost 2 bases, the J end lost 3 bases, and 5 bases lay between the germline ends. The germline V gene encodes CDR1 MNHEY and CDR2 SMNVEV (reference sequence). There are 13 residues in the CDR3. The CDR3 nucleotides are TGTGCCAGCAGTTTACTAGTCTACAATGAGCAGTTCTTC. Protein sequence: CASSLLVYNEQFF.

The V gene is TRBV12-3 or TRBV12-4, the J gene TRBJ1-2; D unclear. V lost 3 bases to trimming and J lost 4 bases, with 9 bases between them. CDR3 length: 13 residues. The chain's CDR3 is CASSFSGGYGYTF. CDR3 in DNA: TGTGCCAGCAGTTTTTCAGGCGGCTATGGCTACACCTTC.

This sequence joins TRBV3-1 and TRBJ2-5, with D uncertain. Trimming left V 4 bases short and J 1 base short, with 7 bases between. CDR1 and CDR2 from the germline V gene are LGHDT and YNNKEL (reference sequence). There are 13 residues in the CDR3. CDR3 region: CASSPDVQETQYF. As DNA, the CDR3 is TGTGCCAGCAGCCCCGATGTCCAAGAGACCCAGTACTTC.